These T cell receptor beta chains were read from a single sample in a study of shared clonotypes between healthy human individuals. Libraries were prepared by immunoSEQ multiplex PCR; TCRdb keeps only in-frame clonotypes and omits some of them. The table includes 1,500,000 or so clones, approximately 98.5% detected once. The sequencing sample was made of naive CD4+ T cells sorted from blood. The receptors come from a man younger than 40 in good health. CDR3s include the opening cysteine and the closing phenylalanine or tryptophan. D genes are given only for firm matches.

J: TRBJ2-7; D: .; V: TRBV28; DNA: TGTGCCAGCAGTCGGGACCCAGGTTTCCCCTACGAGCAGTACTTC; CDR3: CASSRDPGFPYEQYF
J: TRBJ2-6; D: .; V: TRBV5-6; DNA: TGTGCCAGCAGCCCTGCAGGAGTATCTGGGGCCAACGTCCTGACTTTC; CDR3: CASSPAGVSGANVLTF
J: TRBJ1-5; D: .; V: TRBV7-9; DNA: TGTGCCAGCAGCTTAATGGGGGATCAGCCCCAGCATTTT; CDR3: CASSLMGDQPQHF
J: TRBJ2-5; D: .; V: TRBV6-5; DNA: TGTGCCAGCAGCCTTTGGCTAGCCGAAGAGACCCAGTACTTC; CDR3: CASSLWLAEETQYF
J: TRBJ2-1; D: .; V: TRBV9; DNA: TGTGCCAGCAGCCCTTTTGGAGCATCCTCCAATGAGCAGTTCTTC; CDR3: CASSPFGASSNEQFF
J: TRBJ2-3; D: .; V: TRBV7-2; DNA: TGTGCCAGCAGTTCCCATCGTGGGCCCACAGATACGCAGTATTTT; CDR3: CASSSHRGPTDTQYF
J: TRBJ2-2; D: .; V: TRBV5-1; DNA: TGCGCCAGCAGCCTAGTTCCGGGCCTCACCGGGGAGCTGTTTTTT; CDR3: CASSLVPGLTGELFF
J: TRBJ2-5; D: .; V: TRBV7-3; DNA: TGTGCCAGCAGCTCGCAAGGGGGAGGAGAGACCCAGTACTTC; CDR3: CASSSQGGGETQYF
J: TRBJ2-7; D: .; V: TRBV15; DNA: TGTGCCACCAGCAGTAGGGCTGGCTGGGGTGACAAGCAGTACTTC; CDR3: CATSSRAGWGDKQYF
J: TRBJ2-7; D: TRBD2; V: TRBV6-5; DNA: TGTGCCAGCAGTCGCGGGAGGGCCTCCCCCGAGCAGTACTTC; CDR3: CASSRGRASPEQYF
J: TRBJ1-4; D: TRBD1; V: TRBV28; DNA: TGTGCCAGCAGGGTAGGGACAGAAAATGAAAAACTGTTTTTT; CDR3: CASRVGTENEKLFF
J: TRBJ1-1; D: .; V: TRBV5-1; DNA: TGCGCCAGCAGCTTGTCTAAAAAGACACTACTGAACACTGAAGCTTTCTTT; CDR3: CASSLSKKTLLNTEAFF
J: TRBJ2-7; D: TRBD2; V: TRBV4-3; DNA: TGCGCCAGCAGCCAAACTAGCGGGGACTCCTACGAGCAGTACTTC; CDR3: CASSQTSGDSYEQYF
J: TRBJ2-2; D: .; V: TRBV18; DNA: TGTGCCAGCTCACCACGGTCGGGGGGCGCGAACACCGGGGAGCTGTTTTTT; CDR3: CASSPRSGGANTGELFF
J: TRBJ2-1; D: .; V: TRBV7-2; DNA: TGTGCCAGCAGCTTAGCGCGTTTTGGGAAAATCAATGAGCAGTTCTTC; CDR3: CASSLARFGKINEQFF
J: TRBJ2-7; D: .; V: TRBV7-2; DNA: TGTGCCAGCAGCTCCCCGGGCAGGGGGGGCTACGAGCAGTACTTC; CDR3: CASSSPGRGGYEQYF